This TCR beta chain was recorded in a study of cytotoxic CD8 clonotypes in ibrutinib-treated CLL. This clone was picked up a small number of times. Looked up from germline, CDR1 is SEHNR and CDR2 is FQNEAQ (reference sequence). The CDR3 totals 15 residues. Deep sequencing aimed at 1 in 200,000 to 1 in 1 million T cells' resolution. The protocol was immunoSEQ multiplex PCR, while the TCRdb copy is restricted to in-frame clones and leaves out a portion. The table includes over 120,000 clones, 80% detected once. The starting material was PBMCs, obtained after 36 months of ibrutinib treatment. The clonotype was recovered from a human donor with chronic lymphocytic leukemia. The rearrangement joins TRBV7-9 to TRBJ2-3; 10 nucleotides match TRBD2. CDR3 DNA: TGTGCTGCTAGCGGGGGATACACTAGCACAGATACGCAGTATTTT. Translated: CAASGGYTSTDTQYF.